This TCR beta chain was identified in a study of neoadjuvant anti-PD-1 for oral cavity cancer. Study-wide results and caveats: Post-nivolumab, blood T cell clonality was significantly elevated in non-responders. Only a few patients per response group were TCR-analyzed; validation needed.

Clones were sequenced by immunoSEQ multiplex PCR, and TCRdb holds only the in-frame ones, with some missing. The table records tens of thousands of clones, about four fifths of them present only once. Trimming removed 5 bases from V and 5 bases from J; junction bases left unmatched: 12. Germline V gives CDR1 SSHAT, CDR2 FNYEAQ (reference sequence). This CDR3 has 17 residues. Concerning this clone itself: Its antigen is currently unknown.

These oral cavity squamous cell carcinomas were HPV-negative and locally advanced. No culture or expansion preceded analysis of these blood cells. The sequencing used PBMCs, collected before nivolumab (anti-PD-1) treatment. The clonotype comes from a person aged 35-79 years with oral cavity squamous cell carcinoma. This sequence joins TRBV7-7 and TRBJ2-2, with TRBD1 matching over 9 bases. The CDR3 region has the DNA TGTGCCAGCAGCGCCAACCTGGGACAGGGCAAGACCGGGGAGCTGTTTTTT. This encodes CASSANLGQGKTGELFF. The variable domain in full, completed from reference TRBV7-7 and TRBJ2-2, reads GAGVSQSPRYKVTKRGQDVTLRCDPISSHATLYWYQQALGQGPEFLTYFNYEAQPDKSGLPSDRFSAERPEGSISTLTIQRTEQRDSAMYRCASSANLGQGKTGELFFGEGSRLTVL.